This record looks at one T cell receptor beta chain sequence and its context. No antigen is known for it. Per-base quality was not reported, and no clone a single base away is much larger than it. The data were taken from a study of cytomegalovirus exposure and HLA in healthy donors (dated by TCRdb to about 2017). The study in broad terms: In an earlier analysis of 550 to 750 of the donors, approximately 300 Gb of sequence data and 100 million or so unique TCR beta sequences from 180 million or so T cells were reported. Donor age, sex, ethnicity and CMV serostatus were compiled together with the repertoire data. Rather than drawing on any new phenotypic data, the later analysis identified candidate immune exposures from TCR beta sequences and the way those sequences occurred across donors. Among a few hundred genotyped donors of the cohort, an average of around 240,000 unique TCR beta nucleotide sequences were sequenced per donor, 15% to 20% of them non-productive. A later genetic analysis used genome-wide SNP genotypes for about 65% of the roughly 670 donors, treating that subset as a discovery cohort. Typing coverage differed by locus: A, B, C, DRB1 and DQB1 were typed in about 629-640 donors, DQA1 in roughly 500, DPA1 in 600 to 610, and DPB1 in around 490. HLA typing covered class I and class II loci at four-digit resolution. A later analysis re-examined previously published TCR beta repertoires from more than 550 donors and added high-resolution HLA genotyping to investigate patterns of TCR occurrence. About five DR-DQ haplotypes were treated as single units for association and clustering because of strong linkage in the cohort. An earlier analysis of approximately 640 of the donors applied high-throughput TCR beta sequencing to assess whether each TCR beta V gene segment acted as functional or pseudogenic. An early release that covered some 640 HLA-typed donors contained about 300 gigabases of sequencing data and around 80 million unique TCR sequences. Every repertoire in the discovery cohort had been generated on one and the same sequencing platform. The study used immunosequencing to profile the T cell repertoires of several hundred subjects and linked those repertoires to cytomegalovirus serostatus. High-throughput TCR immunosequencing, statistical association of individual TCRs with disease status, and machine learning were combined to predict cytomegalovirus infection status. Of the roughly 400 genotyped donors, 81% were placed in the genetic ancestry cluster associated with self-reported Caucasian donors. A separate validation cohort of over a hundred different subjects was used in addition to the 666-subject first cohort. The study aimed to test whether cataloging public T cell receptors could reveal signatures of past pathogen exposure. The paper as a whole reports these results and caveats: The 87-base-pair reads could not distinguish some IMGT-functional V segments, including TRBV6-2 and TRBV6-3, so those segments were excluded. The presence/absence analyses assumed that sequencing depth was roughly uniform across donors, and that assumption may not be true. A further reported finding was that TCR beta sequences accurately predicted the HLA-A and HLA-B alleles for most subjects in the first cohort. Most TCR sequences were seen in very few donors, while some public TCRs were found in many individuals. An earlier analysis of some 560 of the donors showed that most TCR beta V segments appeared in productive rearrangements either about 87% or about 30% of the time, which broadly matched IMGT annotations. A later genetic analysis associated a missense DCLRE1C variant with V-gene and J-gene trimming of TCR beta chains, and an independent cohort replicated the association. The study gave a list of under 200 TCR beta chains associated with cytomegalovirus. Because HLA typing was missing for some donors at each locus, association tests included only the typed subset. According to a later analysis, TCR association rates differed among HLA loci, with DRB1 alleles showing the most associated TCRs and HLA-C alleles showing the fewest. In vitro tests confirmed that a few of the cytomegalovirus-associated TCR beta chains recognize cytomegalovirus antigens. A later analysis found that most CMV-associated TCR beta chains appeared HLA-restricted, with HLA associations seemingly driven largely by CMV exposure. At a false discovery rate of 0.05, a later analysis linked approximately 18,000 TCR beta sequences to specific HLA alleles. A later genetic analysis reported fewer N-insertions in productive TCRs among donors in an Asian-associated ancestry cluster than the roughly 700-donor mean. When HLA alleles, especially DR and DQ, strongly co-occurred, attributing TCR associations to individual alleles was difficult. For the cohort, immune exposure information was limited to CMV serostatus. In a later analysis, HLA-associated TCR beta chains were found to be more clonally expanded and to have lower generation probabilities than equally common non-associated chains. Only TCR beta chains were sequenced in this cohort, and the absence of alpha or paired-chain data limited detectable features. Linkage disequilibrium might explain the correlated functional status among segregating V segments, but an unknown experimental factor could not be excluded. Roughly 17 rarely observed V segments, including chromosome 9 orphons, were excluded from the earlier analysis of about 600 of the donors because counts were too low. Cytomegalovirus status was reported to be diagnosed by the classifier with high specificity and sensitivity in both the original and validation cohorts. Several of the top co-occurrence clusters appeared to be linked to parvovirus B19, influenza, CMV and Epstein-Barr virus, according to a later analysis. A cluster of highly shared sequence variants was judged likely to be a technical artifact of the sequencing pipeline. According to the authors, the approach could potentially be generalized to other disease states and immunological phenotypes.

Library prep was done by the immunoSEQ multiplex PCR assay. For the multiplex PCR, a mixture combining 60 forward primers for TCR Vbeta segments and 13 reverse primers for TCR Jbeta segments was used. Amplification of the CDR3 region of rearranged TCR beta genes was performed with a multiplex PCR assay on genomic DNA. The amplified TCR beta libraries were sequenced on the Illumina HiSeq System as 87-base-pair reads. From the authors' description of their analysis: Across the 670 or so repertoires, a later analysis counted tens of millions of unique TCR beta chains, roughly 11 million of which were shared by at least two donors. To remove PCR and sequencing errors, raw reads were error-corrected and collapsed into unique sequences using a nearest-neighbor algorithm that merged closely related sequences. CDR3 sequences were aligned to IMGT reference sequences to assign V, D and J gene segments. For a sequence to be retained, a match of at least six nucleotides to both a V gene segment and a J gene segment was required. Rearrangements were classified as productive when the CDR3 lacked stop codons and remained in frame with V and J, and all other rearrangements were classified as non-productive. Following IMGT convention, CDR3 was defined as the stretch from the second conserved V-encoded cysteine to the conserved J-encoded phenylalanine. In an earlier analysis of roughly 610 of the donors, sequences lacking an unambiguous match to a single V gene segment were excluded. In an earlier analysis of 450 to 750 of the donors, a V segment was called functional when productive rearrangements were above 56.7%, and segregating when the standard deviation between donors exceeded 5%. A statistical classification framework was built to diagnose cytomegalovirus status from the catalog of TCR beta chain sequences. A later analysis assigned V and J genes by comparing TCR nucleotide sequences with IMGT/GENE-DB human TR gene sequences. In a later analysis, CDR3 sequences and most-parsimonious VDJ recombination scenarios were assigned using the TCRdist pipeline. A later analysis defined each TCR beta chain by its CDR3 amino acid sequence plus V-gene family, and excluded reads lacking a unique V-gene family. In a later analysis, 450 to 600 highly shared, low-generation-probability nucleotide sequences were removed to address suspected cross-contamination and a sequencing artifact. For each public chain, a later analysis derived a clonal expansion index from normalized ranks of inferred template counts within each repertoire. In a later analysis, generation probabilities were computed with a VDJ recombination model fitted to out-of-frame rearrangements, and the resulting probabilities were checked against IGoR. A later analysis scored TCR-TCR, TCR-HLA and TCR-CMV co-occurrence with hypergeometric tests, applying a repertoire-size bias correction to TCR pairs. In a later analysis, false discovery rates were estimated by permuting HLA or CMV assignments 20 times. In a later analysis, co-occurring TCRs were grouped using DBSCAN, and TCRdist sequence similarity was added for clustering within HLA-allele-positive subsets. Co-occurrence clustering excluded repertoires with fewer than 30,000 or more than 120,000 public chains, plus five with anomalous nucleotide sharing. Here the immuneACCESS table is served through TCRdb, limited to in-frame sequences with V and J called. Missing clones are a known gap in these copies; in checked studies unresolved V genes cover under half, and the rest lacks a known reason. The V and J calls and clone size are taken from that table; D and trimming were inferred from the DNA. The sample yields some 77,000 clones; over 70% were counted once. 7% to 8.5% of the sample is taken by the ten largest.

The cohort consisted of 600 to 700 healthy bone marrow donors. At the time of sampling, every cohort member was nominally healthy, though immune exposures that went unrecorded were likely present. The donor tested CMV seronegative, placing the donor among the roughly 340 seronegative members of the cohort. Each donor provided a peripheral blood sample, and peripheral blood mononuclear cells were used for TCR beta sequencing. The Qiagen DNeasy Blood Extraction Kit was used to extract genomic DNA from the blood cell samples. The CDR3, cysteine through phenylalanine, is 16 amino acids long. This entry keeps only the CDR3 DNA: 48 bases, framed from base 1. The germline V gene sets CDR1 to MDHEN and CDR2 to SYDVKM. Between the V and J ends, shortened by 3 bases and 2 bases respectively, the junction contains 17 bases.

This chain is built from TRBV28 and TRBJ2-7; the D gene is unclear. This sequence originates from a woman between 40 and 55 years old in good health and CMV-seronegative. The sequencing input was PBMCs. The nucleotides read TGTGCCAGCAGTTTTGTATTTGGGCAGTTAGCCTACGAGCAGTACTTC. The resulting protein is CASSFVFGQLAYEQYF.